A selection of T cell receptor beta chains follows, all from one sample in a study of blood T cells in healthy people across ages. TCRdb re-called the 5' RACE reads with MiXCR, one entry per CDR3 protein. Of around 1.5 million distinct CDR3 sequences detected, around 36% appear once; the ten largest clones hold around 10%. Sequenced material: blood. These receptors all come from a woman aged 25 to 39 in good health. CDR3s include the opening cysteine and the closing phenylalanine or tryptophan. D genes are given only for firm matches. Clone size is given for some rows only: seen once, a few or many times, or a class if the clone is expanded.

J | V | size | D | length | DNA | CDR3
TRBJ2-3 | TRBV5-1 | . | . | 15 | TGCGCCAGCAGCTTAACCGGGAGGACAGCAGATACGCAGTATTTT | CASSLTGRTADTQYF
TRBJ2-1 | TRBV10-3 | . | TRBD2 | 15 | TGTGCCATCAGTGAGGGTCTAGCGGGAGACAATGAGCAGTGCTTC | CAISEGLAGDNEQCF
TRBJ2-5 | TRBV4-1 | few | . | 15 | TGCGCCAGCAGCCTTTCCCCGGGACCAAGGGAGACCCAGTACTTC | CASSLSPGPRETQYF
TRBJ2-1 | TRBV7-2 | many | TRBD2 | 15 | TGTGCCAGCAGCCGAGAGAGCGGGGGCTGGAATGAGCAGTTCTTC | CASSRESGGWNEQFF
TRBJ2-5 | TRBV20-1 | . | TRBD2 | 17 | TGCAGTGCTAGGAAGGGACTAGCGGGAGGTGGTAGAGAGACCCAGTACTTC | CSARKGLAGGGRETQYF
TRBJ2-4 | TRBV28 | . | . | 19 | TGTGCCAGCAGTTCATTCCCGAGGAGTGTCTTAGTAGCCAAAAACATTCAGTACTTC | CASSSFPRSVLVAKNIQYF
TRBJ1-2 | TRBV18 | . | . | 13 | TGTGCCAGCTCACCGCGGGAATTAGATGACTACACCTTC | CASSPRELDDYTF
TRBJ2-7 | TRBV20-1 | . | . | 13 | TGCAGTGCTAGAGATACCACTAGCTACGAGCGGTACTTC | CSARDTTSYERYF
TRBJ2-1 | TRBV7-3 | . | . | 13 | TGTGCCAGCAGCCCCATCATAAACAATGAGCAGTTCTTC | CASSPIINNEQFF
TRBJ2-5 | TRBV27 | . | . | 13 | TGTGCCAGCAGTTTATTTCGGTCGGAGACCCAGTACTTC | CASSLFRSETQYF
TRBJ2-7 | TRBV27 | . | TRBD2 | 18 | TGTGCCAGCAGCTTCATACGGACTAGCGGGGCGGTCTCCTACGAGCAGTACTTC | CASSFIRTSGAVSYEQYF
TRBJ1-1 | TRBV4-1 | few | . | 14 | TGCGCCAGCAGTCAAGTCGAGGGGGGCACTGAAGCTTTCTTT | CASSQVEGGTEAFF
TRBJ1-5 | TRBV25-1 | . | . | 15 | TGTGCCAGCAGTGATAGTGGGGGGCACGGTCAGCCCCAGCATTTT | CASSDSGGHGQPQHF
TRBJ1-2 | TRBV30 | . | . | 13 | TGTGCCTGGGGGCCTAACAGGAACTATGGCTACACCTTC | CAWGPNRNYGYTF
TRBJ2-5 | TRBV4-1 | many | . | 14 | TGCGCCAGCAGCCAGTCAGGGACACAAGAGACCCAGTACTTC | CASSQSGTQETQYF
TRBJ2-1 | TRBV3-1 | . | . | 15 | TGTGCCAGCAGCCAAGGTTCCGGGACTCTACTTGAGCAGTTCTTC | CASSQGSGTLLEQFF
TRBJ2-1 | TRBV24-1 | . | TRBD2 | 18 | TGTGCCACCAGTGATCCTTTGCCCTCTAGCGGGAGACACAATGAGCAGTTCTTC | CATSDPLPSSGRHNEQFF
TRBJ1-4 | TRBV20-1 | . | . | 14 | TGCAGTGCAACCGGGGCCCGAGGGGGTGAAAAACTGTTTTTT | CSATGARGGEKLFF
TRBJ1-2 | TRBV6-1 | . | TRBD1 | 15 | TGTGCCAGCAGTTCTGGACAGGGGTCGTGGGATGGCTACACCTTC | CASSSGQGSWDGYTF
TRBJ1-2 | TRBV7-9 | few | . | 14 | TGTGCCAGCAGCTTGTGGTCCGAGAACTATGGCTACACCTTC | CASSLWSENYGYTF
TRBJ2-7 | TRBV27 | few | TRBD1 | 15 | TGTGCCAGCAGACCCGGGACAGGGCTTATGTACGAGCAGTACTTC | CASRPGTGLMYEQYF
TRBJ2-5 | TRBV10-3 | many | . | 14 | TGTGCCATCAGTGAAGGGTCGTACCAAGAGACCCAGTACTTC | CAISEGSYQETQYF
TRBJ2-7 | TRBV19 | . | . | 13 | TGTGCCAGTAGTATCGGTATCTCCTACGAGCAGTACTTC | CASSIGISYEQYF
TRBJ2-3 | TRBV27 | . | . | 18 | TGTGCCAGCAGTTTATCGATCGGGGGTACCCCTACAACAGATACGCAGTATTTT | CASSLSIGGTPTTDTQYF
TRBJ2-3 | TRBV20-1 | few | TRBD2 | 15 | TGCAGTGAAAAGACTAGCTTTGGAGATACAGATACGCAGTATTTT | CSEKTSFGDTDTQYF
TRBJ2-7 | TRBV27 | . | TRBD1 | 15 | TGTGCCAGCAGTCGAGGACAGGGGGAATCCTACGAGCAGTACTTC | CASSRGQGESYEQYF
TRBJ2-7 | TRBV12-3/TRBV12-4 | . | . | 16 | TGTGCCAACAGTTTAGCGCTTAGGGCAGGGGCCAACGAGCAGTACTTC | CANSLALRAGANEQYF
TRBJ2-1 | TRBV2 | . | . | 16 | TGTGCCAGCATCCACCGGGTGGGCAGTGGGACCAATGAGCAGTTCTTC | CASIHRVGSGTNEQFF
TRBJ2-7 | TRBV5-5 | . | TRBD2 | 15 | TGTGCCAGCAGCCTGGAGCGACGGGAGGGCAATGAGCAGTACTTC | CASSLERREGNEQYF
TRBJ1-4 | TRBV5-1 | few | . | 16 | TGCGCCAGCAGCGGAGGCTACGGCAGTCCTAATGAAAAACTGTTTTTT | CASSGGYGSPNEKLFF
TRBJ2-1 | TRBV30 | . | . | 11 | TGTGCCTCCCAATCCGGAACTGAGCAGTTCTTC | CASQSGTEQFF
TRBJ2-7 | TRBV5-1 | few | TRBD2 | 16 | TGCGCCAGCAGCTTGCTGGGCAGCGGGAGCTCCTACGAGCAGTACTTC | CASSLLGSGSSYEQYF
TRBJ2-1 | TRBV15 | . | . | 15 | TGTGCCACCAGCAGAGACCAGGGTGGGTACAATGAGCAGTTCTTC | CATSRDQGGYNEQFF
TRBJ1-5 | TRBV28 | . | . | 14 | TGTGCCAGCAGCCAAACAGGGATGGATCGGCCCCAGCATTTT | CASSQTGMDRPQHF
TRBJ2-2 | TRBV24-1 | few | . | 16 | TGTGCCACCAGTGCCTCCGGGACGGCTAACACCGGGGAGCTGTTTTTT | CATSASGTANTGELFF
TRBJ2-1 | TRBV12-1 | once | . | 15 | TGTGCCAGCAGCTTACAGGTCGGGGCTTACAATGAGCAGTTCTTC | CASSLQVGAYNEQFF
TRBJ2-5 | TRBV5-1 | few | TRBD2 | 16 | TGCGCCAGCAGCTTGGCAAGCGGGGGGGCATTAGAGACCCAGTACTTC | CASSLASGGALETQYF
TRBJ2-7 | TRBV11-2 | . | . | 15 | TGTGCCAGCAGCTTAACTGACGGACAGCCTTACGAGCAGTACTTC | CASSLTDGQPYEQYF
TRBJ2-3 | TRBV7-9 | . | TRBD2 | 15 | TGTGCCAGCAACCCTAGCGGGAGGGGTACAGATACGCAGTATTTT | CASNPSGRGTDTQYF
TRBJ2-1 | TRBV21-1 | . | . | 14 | TGTGCCAGGCGACTAGCGGGAGATACAAATGAGCAGTTCTTC | CARRLAGDTNEQFF
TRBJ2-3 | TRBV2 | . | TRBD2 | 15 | TGTGCCAGCAGTCTTCAGCGGGGGGGCACAGATACGCAGTATTTT | CASSLQRGGTDTQYF